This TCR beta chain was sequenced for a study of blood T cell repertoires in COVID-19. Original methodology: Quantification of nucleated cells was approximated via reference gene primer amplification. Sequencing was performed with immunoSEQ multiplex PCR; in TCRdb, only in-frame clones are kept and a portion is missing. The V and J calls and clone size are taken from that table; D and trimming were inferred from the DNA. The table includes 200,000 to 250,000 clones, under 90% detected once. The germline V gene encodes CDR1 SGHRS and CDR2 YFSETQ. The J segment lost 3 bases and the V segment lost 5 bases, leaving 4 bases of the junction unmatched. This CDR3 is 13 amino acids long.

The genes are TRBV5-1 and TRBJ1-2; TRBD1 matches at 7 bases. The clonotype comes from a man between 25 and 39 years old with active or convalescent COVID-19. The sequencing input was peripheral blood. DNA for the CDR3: TGCGCCAGCAGGCCCGGGACAGACTATGGCTACACCTTC. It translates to CASRPGTDYGYTF.